At least ten counts were recorded for the clone carrying this TCR beta chain. The CDR3 loop spans 17 amino acids. CDR1 LGHNA and CDR2 YSLEER come from the germline V gene. V lost 0 bases to trimming and J lost 0 bases, with 12 bases between them. The sorted Tregs were CD4+CD25+CD127-/low cells. MiXCR was run by TCRdb on the 5' RACE reads, yielding one entry per CDR3 protein. The sample lists tens of thousands of distinct CDR3 sequences, about 25% occurring once. The specimen was tumor-infiltrating Tregs sorted from the breast tumor. This chain uses TRBV4-3 with TRBJ1-3, with a weak D call TRBD1 (5 bases). The sequence was obtained from a female donor with breast cancer. The CDR3 loop reads CASSQEGGLSSGNTIYF. The CDR3 DNA reads TGCGCCAGCAGCCAAGAGGGGGGACTCAGCTCTGGAAACACCATATATTTT.